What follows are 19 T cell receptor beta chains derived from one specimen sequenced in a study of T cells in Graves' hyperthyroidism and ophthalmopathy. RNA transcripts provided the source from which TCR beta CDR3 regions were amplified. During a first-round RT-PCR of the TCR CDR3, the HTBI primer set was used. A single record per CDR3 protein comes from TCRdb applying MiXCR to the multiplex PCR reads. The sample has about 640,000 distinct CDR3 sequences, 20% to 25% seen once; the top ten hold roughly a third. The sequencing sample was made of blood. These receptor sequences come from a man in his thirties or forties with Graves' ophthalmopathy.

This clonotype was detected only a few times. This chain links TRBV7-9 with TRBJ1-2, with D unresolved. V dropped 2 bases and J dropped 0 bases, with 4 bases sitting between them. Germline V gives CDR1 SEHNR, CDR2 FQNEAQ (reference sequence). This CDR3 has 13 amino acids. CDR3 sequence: CASSLNANYGYTF. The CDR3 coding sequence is TGTGCCAGCAGCTTAAACGCTAACTATGGCTACACCTTC.

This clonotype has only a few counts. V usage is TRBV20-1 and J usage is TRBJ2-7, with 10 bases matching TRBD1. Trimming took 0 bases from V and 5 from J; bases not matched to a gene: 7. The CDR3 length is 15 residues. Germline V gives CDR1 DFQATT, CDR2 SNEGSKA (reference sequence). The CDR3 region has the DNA TGCAGTGCTAGAGATAAGGGGACAGGGGCCCACGAGCAGTACTTC. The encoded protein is CSARDKGTGAHEQYF.

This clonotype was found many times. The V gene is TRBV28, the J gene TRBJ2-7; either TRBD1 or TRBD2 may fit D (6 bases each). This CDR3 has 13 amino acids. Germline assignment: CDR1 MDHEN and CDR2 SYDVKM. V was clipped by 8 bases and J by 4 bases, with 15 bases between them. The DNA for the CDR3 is TGTGCCAGCCGAAACGGGGGCATGTACGAGCAGTACTTC. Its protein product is CASRNGGMYEQYF.

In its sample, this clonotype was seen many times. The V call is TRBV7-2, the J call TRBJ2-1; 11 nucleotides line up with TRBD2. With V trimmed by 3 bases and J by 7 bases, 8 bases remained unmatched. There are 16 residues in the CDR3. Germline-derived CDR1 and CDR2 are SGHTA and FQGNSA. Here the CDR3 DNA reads TGTGCCAGCAGCTTTACACTAGCGGGGGAGGGTAATGAGCAGTTCTTC. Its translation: CASSFTLAGEGNEQFF.

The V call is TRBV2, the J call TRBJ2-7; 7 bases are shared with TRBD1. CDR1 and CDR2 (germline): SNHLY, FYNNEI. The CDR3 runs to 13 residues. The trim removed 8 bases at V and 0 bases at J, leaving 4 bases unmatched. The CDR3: CASPTGLSYEQYF. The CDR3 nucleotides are TGTGCCAGCCCGACAGGGCTCTCCTACGAGCAGTACTTC.

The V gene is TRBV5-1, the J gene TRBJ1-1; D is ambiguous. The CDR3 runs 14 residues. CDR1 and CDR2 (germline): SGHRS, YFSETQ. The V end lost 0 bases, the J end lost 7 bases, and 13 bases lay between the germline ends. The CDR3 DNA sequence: TGCGCCAGCAGCTTGGAAGAGGGCAGACTTGAAGCTTTCTTT. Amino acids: CASSLEEGRLEAFF. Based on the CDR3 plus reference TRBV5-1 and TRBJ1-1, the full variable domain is KAGVTQTPRYLIKTRGQQVTLSCSPISGHRSVSWYQQTPGQGLQFLFEYFSETQRNKGNFPGRFSGRQFSNSRSEMNVSTLELGDSALYLCASSLEEGRLEAFFGQGTRLTVV.

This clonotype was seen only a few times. Here the CDR3 DNA reads TGTGCCAGCAGCTTAAGAATGGTAGGCAGTCCCTCCGCTAGCTATGGCTACACCTTC. Amino acid sequence: CASSLRMVGSPSASYGYTF. This chain connects TRBV7-2 to TRBJ1-2; D gene unclear. Trimming stripped 2 bases from V and 4 bases from J, with 26 bases between. This CDR3 spans 19 amino acids. Germline V gives CDR1 SGHTA, CDR2 FQGNSA.

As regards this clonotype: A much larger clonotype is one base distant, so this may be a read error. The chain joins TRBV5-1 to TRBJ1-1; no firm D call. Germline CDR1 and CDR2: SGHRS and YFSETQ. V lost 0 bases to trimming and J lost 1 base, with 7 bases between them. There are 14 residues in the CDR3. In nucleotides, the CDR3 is TGCGCCAGCAGCTTGGAAGCGGGGAACACTGAAGCTTTCTTT. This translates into CASSLEAGNTEAFF.

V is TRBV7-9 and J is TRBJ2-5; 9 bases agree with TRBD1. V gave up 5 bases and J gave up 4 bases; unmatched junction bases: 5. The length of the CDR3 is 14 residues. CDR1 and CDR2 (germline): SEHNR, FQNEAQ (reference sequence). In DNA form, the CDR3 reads TGTGCCAGCAGCACCACAGGGGGCGGAGAGACCCAGTACTTC. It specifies CASSTTGGGETQYF.

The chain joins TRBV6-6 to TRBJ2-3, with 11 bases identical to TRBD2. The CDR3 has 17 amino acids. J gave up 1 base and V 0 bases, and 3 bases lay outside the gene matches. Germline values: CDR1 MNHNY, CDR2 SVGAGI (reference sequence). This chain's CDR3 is CASSYSLAGGGTDTQYF. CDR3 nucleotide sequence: TGTGCCAGCAGTTACTCTCTAGCGGGAGGAGGCACAGATACGCAGTATTTT.

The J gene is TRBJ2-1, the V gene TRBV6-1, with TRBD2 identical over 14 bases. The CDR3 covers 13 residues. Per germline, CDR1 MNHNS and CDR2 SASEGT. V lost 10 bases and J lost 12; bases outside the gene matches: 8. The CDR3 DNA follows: TGTGCCACCCTGGGACTAGCGGGAGTGGGGCAGTTCTTC. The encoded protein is CATLGLAGVGQFF.

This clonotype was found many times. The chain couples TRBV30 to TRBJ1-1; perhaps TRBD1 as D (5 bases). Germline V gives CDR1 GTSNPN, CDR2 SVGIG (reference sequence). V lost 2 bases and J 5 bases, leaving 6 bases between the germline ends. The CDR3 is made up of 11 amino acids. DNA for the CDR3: TGTGCCTGGAGTTGGGGGACTGAAGCTTTCTTT. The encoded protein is CAWSWGTEAFF.

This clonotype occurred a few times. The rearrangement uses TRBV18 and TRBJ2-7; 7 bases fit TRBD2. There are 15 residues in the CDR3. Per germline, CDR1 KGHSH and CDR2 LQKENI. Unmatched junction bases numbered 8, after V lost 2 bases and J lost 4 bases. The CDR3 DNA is TGTGCCAGCTCACCATCCGGGAGCGGGATTTACGAGCAGTACTTC. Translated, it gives CASSPSGSGIYEQYF.

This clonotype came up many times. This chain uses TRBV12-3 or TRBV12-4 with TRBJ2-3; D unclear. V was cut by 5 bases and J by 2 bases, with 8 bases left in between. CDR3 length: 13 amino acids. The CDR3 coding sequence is TGTGCCAGCAGTGTACGGATCACAGATACGCAGTATTTT. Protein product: CASSVRITDTQYF.

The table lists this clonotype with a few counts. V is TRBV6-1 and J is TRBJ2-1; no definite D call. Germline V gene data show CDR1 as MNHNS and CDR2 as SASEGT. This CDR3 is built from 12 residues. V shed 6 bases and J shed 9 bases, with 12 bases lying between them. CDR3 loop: CASRTLPPEQFF. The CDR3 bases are TGTGCCAGCAGGACGCTCCCACCTGAGCAGTTCTTC.

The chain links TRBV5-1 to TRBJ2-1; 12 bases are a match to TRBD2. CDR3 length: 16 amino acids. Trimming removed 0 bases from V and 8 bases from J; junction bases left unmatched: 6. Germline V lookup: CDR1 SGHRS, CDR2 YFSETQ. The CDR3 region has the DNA TGCGCCAGCAGCTTGGGGGCTAGCGGGAGGGCCGATGAGCAGTTCTTC. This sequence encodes CASSLGASGRADEQFF.

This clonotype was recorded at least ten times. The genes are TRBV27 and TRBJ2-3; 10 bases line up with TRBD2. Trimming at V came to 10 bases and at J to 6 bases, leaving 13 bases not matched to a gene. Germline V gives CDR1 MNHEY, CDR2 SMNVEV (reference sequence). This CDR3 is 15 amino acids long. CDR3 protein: CATCPTSGMSDTQYF. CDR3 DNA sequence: TGTGCCACCTGCCCTACTAGCGGGATGTCGGATACGCAGTATTTT.

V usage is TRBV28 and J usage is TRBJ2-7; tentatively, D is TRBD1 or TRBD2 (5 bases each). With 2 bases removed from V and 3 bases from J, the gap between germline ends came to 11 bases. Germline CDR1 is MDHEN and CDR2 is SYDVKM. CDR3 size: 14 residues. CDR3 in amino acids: CASSLPGADYEQYF. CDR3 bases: TGTGCCAGCAGTTTACCCGGGGCGGACTACGAGCAGTACTTC.

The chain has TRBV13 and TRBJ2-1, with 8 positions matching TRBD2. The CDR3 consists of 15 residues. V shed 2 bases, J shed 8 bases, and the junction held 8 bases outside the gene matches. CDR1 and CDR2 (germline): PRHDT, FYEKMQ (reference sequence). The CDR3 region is CASSLLGRARDEQFF. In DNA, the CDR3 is TGTGCCAGCAGCTTACTCGGGAGGGCCAGAGATGAGCAGTTCTTC.